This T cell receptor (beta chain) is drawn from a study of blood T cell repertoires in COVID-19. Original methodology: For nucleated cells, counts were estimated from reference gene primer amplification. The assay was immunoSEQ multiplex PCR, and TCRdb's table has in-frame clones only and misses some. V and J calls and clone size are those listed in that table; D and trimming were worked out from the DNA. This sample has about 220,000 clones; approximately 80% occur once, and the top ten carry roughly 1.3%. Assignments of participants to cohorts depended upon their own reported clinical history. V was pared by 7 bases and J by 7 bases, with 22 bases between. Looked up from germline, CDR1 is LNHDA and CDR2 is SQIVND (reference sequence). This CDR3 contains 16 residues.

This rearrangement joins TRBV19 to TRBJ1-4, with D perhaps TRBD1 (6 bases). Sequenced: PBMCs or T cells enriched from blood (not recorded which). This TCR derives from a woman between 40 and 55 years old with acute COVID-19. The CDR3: CASTLSSGESGEKLFF. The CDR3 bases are TGTGCCAGTACCTTATCCTCAGGGGAATCGGGTGAAAAACTGTTTTTT. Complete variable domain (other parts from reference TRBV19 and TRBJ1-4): DGGITQSPKYLFRKEGQNVTLSCEQNLNHDAMYWYRQDPGQGLRLIYYSQIVNDFQKGDIAEGYSVSREKKESFPLTVTSAQKNPTAFYLCASTLSSGESGEKLFFGSGTQLSVL.